This T cell receptor beta chain was observed in a study of patients and donors after allogeneic stem cell transplantation. TCRdb reprocessed the RT-PCR reads via MiXCR and lists one record per CDR3 protein. Of some 960,000 distinct CDR3 sequences in the sample, around 17% were seen once. Germline CDR1 reads ENHRY; CDR2 reads SYGVKD. V was clipped by 1 base and J by 5 bases, with 9 bases between them. The CDR3 length is 13 residues. The source material was blood, either unsorted or a sorted T cell fraction (not recorded which). The TCR comes from a human donor who was either an allogeneic HSCT recipient or a stem cell or donor lymphocyte infusion donor (not recorded which). It is not recorded whose cells these are; they may come from a transplant donor. The chain has TRBV10-3 and TRBJ2-7; a possible D gene is TRBD1 (6 bases). The CDR3 DNA follows: TGTGCCATCAGTGAGTACAGGGTCCACGAGCAGTACTTC. This sequence encodes CAISEYRVHEQYF.